One sample yielded the 32 T cell receptor beta chains listed below, sequenced in a study of cytomegalovirus exposure and HLA in healthy donors. PCR primers comprised 60 Vbeta and 13 Jbeta primers. Sequencing was performed with immunoSEQ multiplex PCR; in TCRdb, only in-frame clones are kept and a portion is missing. The sample shows some 36,000 clones, roughly two thirds of them seen only once. Sequenced sample: PBMCs. These receptors were taken from a man younger than 45 in good health and CMV-seronegative.

V and J are TRBV5-1 and TRBJ2-5; possibly TRBD1 for D (5 bases). With 4 bases removed from V and 5 bases from J, the gap between germline ends came to 15 bases. CDR3 length: 14 amino acids. Germline V gene lookup returns CDR1 SGHRS and CDR2 YFSETQ. The DNA of the CDR3 is TGCGCCAGCAGCACCGGACATCTGGGGGAGACCCAGTACTTC. It specifies CASSTGHLGETQYF.

This chain uses TRBV5-1 with TRBJ1-6; unclear D gene. CDR3 length: 14 amino acids. Germline CDR1 reads SGHRS; CDR2 reads YFSETQ. Trimming removed 0 bases from V and 7 bases from J, with 8 bases in between. DNA for the CDR3: TGCGCCAGCAGCTTGGGAGGGCCGAATTCACCCCTCCACTTT. As protein: CASSLGGPNSPLHF.

The chain couples TRBV5-8 to TRBJ2-7; TRBD1 aligns across 8 bases. CDR3 length equals 13 residues. V dropped 4 bases and J dropped 3; count of bases not matched to a gene: 3. Germline lookup yields CDR1 SGHTS and CDR2 YDEGEE. The CDR3 coding sequence is TGTGCCAGCAGCAGGGACAGGAGCTACGAGCAGTACTTC. Translated, it gives CASSRDRSYEQYF.

V gene TRBV2 combines with J gene TRBJ1-4; D uncertain. V lost 7 bases and J 10 bases, leaving 16 bases between the germline ends. The CDR3 is 13 amino acids. The germline gives CDR1 SNHLY, CDR2 FYNNEI. CDR3: CASTAGQAGKLFF. The DNA of the CDR3 is TGTGCCAGCACCGCGGGCCAAGCTGGAAAACTGTTTTTT.

V and J are TRBV25-1 and TRBJ2-3; 7 bases are a match to TRBD1. This CDR3 contains 15 residues. Germline loops: CDR1 MGHDK, CDR2 SYGVNS. V trimming: 7 bases; J trimming: 5 bases; junction bases outside the gene matches: 12. The CDR3 nucleotides read TGTGCCAGCAAAAGAACAGGGGACGCGGGAGATACGCAGTATTTT. This gives the protein CASKRTGDAGDTQYF.

CDR3 loop: CASSKGVGTEAFF. The CDR3 DNA reads TGCGCCAGCAGCAAGGGGGTCGGCACTGAAGCTTTCTTT. The J gene is TRBJ1-1, the V gene TRBV4-1, with D possibly matching TRBD1 (6 bases). V dropped 5 bases and J dropped 4 bases, with 11 bases sitting between them. CDR3 length: 13 amino acids. Germline V gives CDR1 MGHRA, CDR2 YSYEKL.

V and J are TRBV5-1 and TRBJ2-2, with D maybe TRBD1 (6 bases). This CDR3 contains 14 residues. The germline V and J ends were trimmed by 2 bases and 3 bases, with 8 bases remaining between them. Per the germline V gene, CDR1 is SGHRS and CDR2 is YFSETQ. The CDR3, as DNA: TGCGCCAGCAGCTTCCGACAGGACACCGGGGAGCTGTTTTTT. Translation gives CASSFRQDTGELFF.

The chain is built from TRBV6-1 and TRBJ1-4, with TRBD1 matching over 9 bases. The ends lost 6 bases at V and 1 base at J; junction bases unmatched: 3. Germline CDR1 MNHNS, CDR2 SASEGT. The CDR3 runs to 15 residues. CDR3 protein: CASRTGGGTNEKLFF. The CDR3 DNA follows: TGTGCCAGCAGGACAGGGGGAGGAACTAATGAAAAACTGTTTTTT.

This rearrangement joins TRBV4-3 to TRBJ2-6; D possibly corresponds to TRBD1 (6 bases). Germline V gene sequence: CDR1 LGHNA, CDR2 YSLEER. Trimming took off 0 bases at V and 0 bases at J, with 12 bases between the two ends. The CDR3 runs to 18 residues. The CDR3 DNA reads as TGCGCCAGCAGCCAAGATCCAACAGGGATCTCTGGGGCCAACGTCCTGACTTTC. Its protein is CASSQDPTGISGANVLTF.

This chain joins TRBV7-9 and TRBJ2-7; a possible D gene is TRBD1 (6 bases). Germline CDR1 SEHNR, CDR2 FQNEAQ (reference sequence). The V gene lost 1 base and the J gene lost 8 bases, with 9 bases spanning the gap. CDR3 size: 12 residues. The CDR3 spells CASSLGDTKQYF. The DNA for the CDR3 is TGTGCCAGCAGCTTAGGGGACACAAAGCAGTACTTC.

This clone was counted a few times. The chain links TRBV6-1 to TRBJ2-5; D gene unclear. V was clipped by 6 bases and J by 1 base, with 12 bases between them. The CDR3 length is 14 residues. Per germline, CDR1 MNHNS and CDR2 SASEGT. CDR3 in amino acids: CASRKEILQETQYF. DNA for the CDR3: TGTGCCAGCAGGAAGGAGATTCTCCAAGAGACCCAGTACTTC.

The chain has TRBV25-1 and TRBJ1-3, with D perhaps TRBD1 (6 bases). The CDR3 is made up of 15 amino acids. Germline CDR1 MGHDK, CDR2 SYGVNS. Between the trimmed V and J ends, which lost 1 base and 1 base, there was a span of 8 bases. The CDR3 coding sequence is TGTGCCAGCAGTGAATCTACAGGGTCTGGAAACACCATATATTTT. This encodes CASSESTGSGNTIYF.

The chain carries TRBV11-2 and TRBJ1-2; D may be TRBD1 (6 bases). The germline CDR1 and CDR2 sequences are SGHAT and FQNNGV. This CDR3 has 14 residues. V lost 1 base, J lost 7 bases, and 13 bases lay in between. The CDR3 coding sequence is TGTGCCAGCAGCTTAGTGCGGGGGGCGACTGGCTACACCTTC. This gives the protein CASSLVRGATGYTF.

V is TRBV29-1 and J is TRBJ2-5; D may be TRBD2 (5 bases). The CDR3 has 13 residues. Germline V gene data show CDR1 as SQVTM and CDR2 as ANQGSEA. Trimming pared 1 base from V and 0 bases from J, leaving 6 bases between. CDR3 amino acids: CSVEAGYQETQYF. In DNA form, the CDR3 reads TGCAGCGTTGAAGCGGGGTACCAAGAGACCCAGTACTTC.

The CDR3 sequence: CASSPTPDRSNQPQHF. As DNA, the CDR3 is TGCGCCAGCAGCCCGACCCCGGACAGGTCAAATCAGCCCCAGCATTTT. The chain combines TRBV4-1 with TRBJ1-5, with 7 bases that match TRBD1. There are 16 residues in the CDR3. J was trimmed by 4 bases and V by 4 bases; bases with no gene match: 10. Looked up from germline, CDR1 is MGHRA and CDR2 is YSYEKL.

This clone showed up just a few times. The rearrangement uses TRBV5-1 and TRBJ2-1; tentatively, D is TRBD2 (6 bases). V was trimmed by 4 bases and J by 8 bases, leaving 13 bases between them. The CDR3 has 13 amino acids. The germline CDR1 and CDR2 sequences are SGHRS and YFSETQ. As DNA, the CDR3 is TGCGCCAGCAGCGGCGGGCGGGGTGATGAGCAGTTCTTC. Translating it yields CASSGGRGDEQFF. Together with reference TRBV5-1 and TRBJ2-1, the CDR3 gives the full variable domain: KAGVTQTPRYLIKTRGQQVTLSCSPISGHRSVSWYQQTPGQGLQFLFEYFSETQRNKGNFPGRFSGRQFSNSRSEMNVSTLELGDSALYLCASSGGRGDEQFFGPGTRLTVL.

This sequence joins TRBV27 and TRBJ1-6, with TRBD1 matching 8 bases. Trimming at V came to 7 bases and at J to 8 bases, leaving 1 base not matched to a gene. The CDR3 covers 12 residues. CDR1 and CDR2 (germline): MNHEY, SMNVEV (reference sequence). CDR3 coding DNA: TGTGCCAGCAAGGACAGGGATTCACCCCTCCACTTT. Translation gives CASKDRDSPLHF.

In this sample, this clone turned up a few times. J is TRBJ2-7 and V is TRBV27, with D possibly TRBD2 on 5 matching bases. Trimming removed 5 bases from V and 7 bases from J, with 12 bases in between. Germline V CDR1 and CDR2: MNHEY, SMNVEV (reference sequence). The CDR3 is made up of 12 amino acids. CDR3: CASSLRVGEQYF. CDR3 DNA sequence: TGTGCCAGCAGTCTGAGGGTTGGAGAGCAGTACTTC.

This clone rates as medium-sized. The rearrangement uses TRBV7-9 and TRBJ1-1; TRBD1 matches 8 bases. CDR1 and CDR2 (germline): SEHNR, FQNEAQ (reference sequence). CDR3 length equals 13 residues. The trim removed 5 bases at V and 7 bases at J, leaving 6 bases unmatched. The CDR3 is CASSRRDRSEAFF. In DNA form, the CDR3 reads TGTGCCAGCAGCCGCCGGGACAGGAGTGAAGCTTTCTTT.

This rearrangement joins TRBV6-5 to TRBJ1-5, with D possibly matching TRBD1 (5 bases). The germline V and J ends were trimmed by 5 bases and 1 base, with 9 bases remaining between them. The germline gives CDR1 MNHEY, CDR2 SVGAGI. The CDR3 runs 14 residues. The CDR3, as DNA: TGTGCCAGCAGTCCACGGACAAGCAATCAGCCCCAGCATTTT. It yields the protein CASSPRTSNQPQHF.

This clone is a singleton in its sample. This chain links TRBV14 with TRBJ2-7, with D perhaps TRBD1 (6 bases). V was trimmed by 0 bases and J by 6 bases, leaving 9 bases between them. The CDR3 length is 13 residues. CDR1 is SGHDN and CDR2 is FVKESK in the germline V gene. The CDR3 region is CASSQDNRVEQYF. The DNA of the CDR3 is TGTGCCAGCAGCCAAGATAACAGGGTCGAGCAGTACTTC.

CDR3 DNA sequence: TGCGCCAGCAGCCCCCACCCTTGGGCAGGGCAAGAGACCCAGTACTTC. This codes for CASSPHPWAGQETQYF. The chain carries TRBV4-1 and TRBJ2-5; possible D gene TRBD1, 5 bases. Germline V lookup: CDR1 MGHRA, CDR2 YSYEKL. This CDR3 spans 16 amino acids. Trimming removed 4 bases from V and 2 bases from J, with 17 bases in between.

The CDR3 region is CASSYRVQGTNEKLFF. CDR3 DNA: TGTGCCAGCAGTTATCGAGTCCAGGGCACGAATGAAAAACTGTTTTTT. This chain links TRBV6-5 with TRBJ1-4; possible D gene TRBD1, 5 bases. Trimming pared 3 bases from V and 5 bases from J, leaving 16 bases between. This CDR3 region has 16 residues. Germline V CDR1 and CDR2: MNHEY, SVGAGI.

The chain uses TRBV7-6 and TRBJ1-2; the match to TRBD1 covers 11 bases. Trimming at V came to 3 bases and at J to 5 bases, leaving 8 bases not matched to a gene. This CDR3 spans 16 amino acids. Per germline, CDR1 SGHVS and CDR2 FNYEAQ. The CDR3 region is CASSFGQGAATYGYTF. The CDR3 DNA follows: TGTGCCAGCAGCTTTGGACAGGGGGCAGCTACGTATGGCTACACCTTC.

Only one count was recorded for this clone. Written as DNA, the CDR3 is TGTGCCAGCAGCTTAGGCCGGAGGGGCGAGCAGTACTTC. It translates to CASSLGRRGEQYF. The chain uses TRBV7-9 and TRBJ2-7, with D possibly TRBD2 on 6 matching bases. V was shortened by 1 base and J by 6 bases, with 10 bases between the two germline ends. Germline-derived CDR1 and CDR2 are SEHNR and FQNEAQ (reference sequence). This CDR3 is built from 13 residues.

V usage is TRBV4-3 and J usage is TRBJ1-1; D is possibly TRBD1 (5 bases). The germline gives CDR1 LGHNA, CDR2 YSLEER. The CDR3 length is 16 residues. V lost 0 bases and J lost 4, with 15 bases in between. CDR3 coding DNA: TGCGCCAGCAGCCAAGATCAAACAGGCTGGGGCACTGAAGCTTTCTTT. The encoded protein is CASSQDQTGWGTEAFF.

The gene calls are TRBV28 and TRBJ1-3, with D perhaps TRBD1 (5 bases). Trimming removed 5 bases at V and 4 bases at J, with 15 bases between. The germline V gene has CDR1 MDHEN and CDR2 SYDVKM. This CDR3 contains 15 residues. The CDR3: CASSIPTRGGNTIYF. The CDR3 DNA is TGTGCCAGCAGTATCCCGACCCGGGGGGGAAACACCATATATTTT.

This clone was found a few times. The genes are TRBV4-3 and TRBJ2-5, with TRBD2 identical over 7 bases. Germline lookup yields CDR1 LGHNA and CDR2 YSLEER. The V segment lost 0 bases and the J segment 5 bases; nucleotides outside the gene matches: 9. This CDR3 comprises 16 residues. CDR3 region: CASSQEPLRGGETQYF. CDR3 sequence (DNA): TGCGCCAGCAGCCAAGAACCCTTGAGGGGAGGGGAGACCCAGTACTTC.

This CDR3 is CASSSRDSGYTF. The CDR3 nucleotides are TGTGCCAGCAGTTCCCGGGACAGCGGCTACACCTTC. V usage is TRBV6-6 and J usage is TRBJ1-2, with 7 positions matching TRBD1. This CDR3 has 12 amino acids. V lost 4 bases to trimming and J lost 8 bases; unmatched junction nucleotides: 4. Germline V CDR1 and CDR2: MNHNY, SVGAGI (reference sequence).

The chain uses TRBV28 and TRBJ1-4; 9 nucleotides line up with TRBD1. The CDR3 consists of 14 residues. Germline V gives CDR1 MDHEN, CDR2 SYDVKM. Trimming cost V 8 bases and J 11 bases; bases outside gene matches: 12. CDR3: CASYPGQGIGKLFF. Here the CDR3 DNA reads TGTGCCAGCTATCCCGGACAGGGGATAGGGAAACTGTTTTTT.

This chain links TRBV28 with TRBJ2-5; D is ambiguous. CDR3 length equals 13 residues. The germline V gene has CDR1 MDHEN and CDR2 SYDVKM. V was trimmed by 6 bases and J by 4 bases, leaving 12 bases between them. This chain's CDR3 is CASRTGPRETQYF. The CDR3 coding sequence is TGTGCCAGCAGAACGGGTCCTAGAGAGACCCAGTACTTC.

This clone came up once. This rearrangement joins TRBV2 to TRBJ2-3, with 7 bases that match TRBD2. CDR1 and CDR2 from the germline V gene are SNHLY and FYNNEI. Trimming removed 5 bases from V and 6 bases from J; junction bases left unmatched: 2. The CDR3 spans 12 residues. The CDR3 protein is CASSLGGDTQYF. The DNA for the CDR3 is TGTGCCAGCAGTCTCGGGGGGGATACGCAGTATTTT. Full variable domain (rest looked up from reference TRBV2 and TRBJ2-3): EPEVTQTPSHQVTQMGQEVILRCVPISNHLYFYWYRQILGQKVEFLVSFYNNEISEKSEIFDDQFSVERPDGSNFTLKIRSTKLEDSAMYFCASSLGGDTQYFGPGTRLTVL.